This TCR beta chain is from a study of cytomegalovirus exposure and HLA in healthy donors. Points from the study as a whole: The authors reported that TCR beta sequences could predict HLA-A and HLA-B alleles. These predictions were accurate for most subjects in the first cohort. TCR beta chain V- and J-gene trimming was linked, in a later analysis, to a missense variant in DCLRE1C. Sequencing likely caused a cluster of highly shared sequence variants. Most CMV-associated TCR beta chains were later found to appear HLA-restricted.

A word on this clone: Antigen specificity is unknown.

The length of the CDR3 is 15 residues. V shed 0 bases, J shed 3 bases, and the junction held 4 bases outside the gene matches. Germline CDR1 LNHNV, CDR2 YYDKDF (reference sequence). Primers: 60 Vbeta forward and 13 Jbeta reverse. Repertoires were generated with immunoSEQ multiplex PCR, while TCRdb's copy carries only in-frame clones and drops some. The table has some 150,000 clones, about 70% seen once; the top ten hold approximately 2.5%. The clonotype was recovered from a woman in her thirties or forties in good health and CMV-seronegative. Sequencing input: PBMCs. The chain carries TRBV15 and TRBJ2-7; 8 bases map to TRBD1. The CDR3 region is CATSRDPTGDYEQYF. The DNA of the CDR3 is TGTGCCACCAGCAGAGATCCGACAGGGGACTACGAGCAGTACTTC.